This T cell receptor (beta chain) was captured in a study of vaccination and CD4 T cells after COVID-19. Study as a whole: Samples were collected from a few convalescent patients on day 14 and on days 161 to 241 after vaccination.

The CDR3 is made up of 15 amino acids. V lost 0 bases and J lost 2, with 8 bases in between. Germline values: CDR1 MNHEY, CDR2 SVGAGI. The Oncomine TCR Beta short-read assay was what sequenced the DNA obtained from cultured CD4+ T cells. TCRdb passed the PCR reads through MiXCR, listing each CDR3 protein once. Of roughly 15,000 distinct CDR3 sequences in the sample, approximately 48% are singletons; the top ten hold 10% to 15%. This clonotype was recorded a few times. Its antigen is not known. Time point described: late sampling 161 to 241 days after vaccination in a few convalescent patients. Treatment described: roughly 10-day PBMC culture with coronavirus spike peptide pools or control peptides (ViraFEST assay).

This receptor was obtained from a human donor who had recovered from COVID-19. The chain couples TRBV6-5 to TRBJ1-5; the D is unclear. Specimen: CD4+ T cells from blood, cultured in vitro, collected about 7 months after SARS-CoV-2 vaccination. DNA of the CDR3: TGTGCCAGCAGTTACTCCCTTTTCGGCAATCAGCCCCAGCATTTT. Its translation is CASSYSLFGNQPQHF.